This TCR beta chain was sequenced during a study of TIL therapy for anti-PD-1-resistant metastatic lung cancer. The wider study: Median patient age was almost 55, ranging roughly 38-75 years. Tumors carried a median 1.5 non-synonymous mutations per megabase.

The immunoSEQ assay was v3. The protocol was immunoSEQ multiplex PCR, while the TCRdb copy is restricted to in-frame clones and leaves out a portion. The table shows under 100,000 clones, with roughly 65% occurring only once. Germline V CDR1 and CDR2: MGHRA, YSYEKL. The CDR3 is 14 amino acids. V lost 0 bases to trimming and J lost 3 bases, with 6 bases between them. Time point reported: pre-treatment sample, taken before nivolumab and TIL therapy. The tumor samples were excised metastases, mostly pleural nodules or supraclavicular lymph nodes. This sample comprised tumor tissue, obtained at baseline. This TCR came from a person aged 25-85 years with non-small cell lung cancer. This rearrangement joins TRBV4-1 to TRBJ1-5; no clear D gene. The DNA of the CDR3 is TGCGCCAGCAGCCAAGACGGTATCAATCAGCCCCAGCATTTT. Translated: CASSQDGINQPQHF.